One sample yielded the 17 T cell receptor beta chains listed below, sequenced in a study of control samples from healthy donors and cancer patients. This table comes from immunoSEQ multiplex PCR, and its TCRdb copy is limited to in-frame clones, with some not included. The sample gives under 450,000 clones, around nine tenths of which show up once; more than 6% is in the top ten. Sequenced: PBMCs. Source of these receptors: a middle-aged man with head and neck cancer.

The chain uses TRBV9 and TRBJ1-1, with 8 bases fitting TRBD1. Germline V gene data show CDR1 as SGDLS and CDR2 as YYNGEE. The CDR3 has 14 amino acids. Trimming took 0 bases from V and 6 from J; bases not matched to a gene: 4. The CDR3 loop is CASSVGQGAAEAFF. In DNA form, the CDR3 reads TGTGCCAGCAGCGTAGGGCAGGGGGCGGCTGAAGCTTTCTTT.

This sequence joins TRBV11-2 and TRBJ1-3, with D unresolved. The V end lost 3 bases, the J end lost 4 bases, and 13 bases lay between the germline ends. The length of the CDR3 is 15 residues. From germline, CDR1 is SGHAT and CDR2 FQNNGV. The CDR3 nucleotides are TGTGCCAGCAGCTTTTCAGGATCCTTGGGAAACACCATATATTTT. It encodes CASSFSGSLGNTIYF.

CDR3 residues: CASSRRTMVTPLHF. The CDR3 DNA follows: TGTGCCAGCAGTCGAAGGACTATGGTGACACCCCTCCACTTT. The genes are TRBV28 and TRBJ1-6; D remains unclear. V dropped 5 bases and J dropped 11 bases, with 16 bases sitting between them. The CDR3 spans 14 residues. Germline V gene sequence: CDR1 MDHEN, CDR2 SYDVKM. The complete variable domain, with remaining parts taken from reference TRBV28 and TRBJ1-6, reads DVKVTQSSRYLVKRTGEKVFLECVQDMDHENMFWYRQDPGLGLRLIYFSYDVKMKEKGDIPEGYSVSREKKERFSLILESASTNQTSMYLCASSRRTMVTPLHFGNGTRLTVT.

The genes are TRBV27 and TRBJ2-3; possibly TRBD2 for D (5 bases). From germline, CDR1 is MNHEY and CDR2 SMNVEV (reference sequence). This CDR3 comprises 12 residues. V was shortened by 5 bases and J by 6 bases, with 9 bases between the two germline ends. CDR3 bases: TGTGCCAGCAGTACGGGGTTTGATACGCAGTATTTT. This encodes CASSTGFDTQYF.

This clone has just a few counts. The genes are TRBV3-1 (or the pseudogene TRBV3-2) and TRBJ1-3; 8 bases agree with TRBD1. CDR1 is LGHDT and CDR2 is YNNKEL in the germline V gene (reference sequence). This CDR3 contains 15 residues. The V segment lost 4 bases and the J segment 5 bases; nucleotides outside the gene matches: 7. The CDR3 nucleotides read TGTGCCAGCAGCCGTCGCGGACAGGGACGAAACACCATATATTTT. Amino acids: CASSRRGQGRNTIYF.

This clone was observed a few times. This chain links TRBV11-1 with TRBJ2-2; TRBD1 matches at 9 bases. The V gene end was trimmed by 5 bases and the J gene end by 0 bases; junction bases not matched to a gene: 4. The CDR3 sequence is 16 residues long. Per the germline V gene, CDR1 is SGHAT and CDR2 is FQDESV (reference sequence). DNA of the CDR3: TGTGCCAGCAGCAGTAGGGACAGGGCGAACACCGGGGAGCTGTTTTTT. Protein: CASSSRDRANTGELFF.

The CDR3: CASSVQGKDTQYF. The CDR3 DNA reads as TGTGCCAGCAGCGTACAGGGTAAAGATACGCAGTATTTT. The chain combines TRBV7-9 with TRBJ2-3; the D gene is possibly TRBD1 (6 bases). The V end lost 5 bases, the J end lost 5 bases, and 11 bases lay between the germline ends. CDR1 is SEHNR, CDR2 FQNEAQ, per germline (reference sequence). This CDR3 has 13 amino acids.

This chain links TRBV19 with TRBJ2-7, with 8 bases that match TRBD1. Germline trimming cut 8 bases from V and 1 base from J; bases unmatched to any gene: 13. CDR1 is LNHDA, CDR2 SQIVND, per germline (reference sequence). The length of the CDR3 is 16 residues. The CDR3 protein is CASSSSGTGVSYEQYF. Here the CDR3 DNA reads TGTGCCAGTTCTAGCTCCGGGACAGGAGTATCCTACGAGCAGTACTTC.

The chain combines TRBV7-9 with TRBJ2-3; 8 bases map to TRBD2. The J segment lost 4 bases and the V segment lost 5 bases, leaving 8 bases of the junction unmatched. Germline V gene sequence: CDR1 SEHNR, CDR2 FQNEAQ (reference sequence). The CDR3 totals 15 residues. CDR3: CASSTSGLHPDTQYF. As DNA, the CDR3 is TGTGCCAGCAGCACTAGCGGACTCCACCCAGATACGCAGTATTTT.

This sequence joins TRBV28 and TRBJ1-4; no clear D. Germline V gene sequence: CDR1 MDHEN, CDR2 SYDVKM. This CDR3 is 14 amino acids long. Trimming pared 1 base from V and 3 bases from J, leaving 6 bases between. The CDR3 loop is CASSLLVANEKLFF. The CDR3 region has the DNA TGTGCCAGCAGTTTATTGGTTGCTAATGAAAAACTGTTTTTT.

CDR3 protein: CASSPMRGQGGTGELFF. The CDR3 nucleotides read TGTGCCAGCAGCCCGATGCGGGGACAGGGGGGGACCGGGGAGCTGTTTTTT. The rearrangement links TRBV3-1 (or the pseudogene TRBV3-2) to TRBJ2-2, with 11 bases lining up with TRBD1. The CDR3 sequence is 17 residues long. CDR1 LGHDT and CDR2 YNNKEL come from the germline V gene (reference sequence). Trimming at V came to 4 bases and at J to 5 bases, leaving 9 bases not matched to a gene.

This chain connects TRBV27 to TRBJ2-1; no clear D. The germline CDR1 and CDR2 sequences are MNHEY and SMNVEV (reference sequence). CDR3 size: 12 residues. The V gene lost 5 bases and the J gene lost 9 bases, with 11 bases spanning the gap. The CDR3 loop is CASSKNDVEQFF. CDR3 in DNA: TGTGCCAGCAGTAAAAACGACGTTGAGCAGTTCTTC.

The V and J genes are TRBV7-2 and TRBJ1-5; 8 nucleotides align to TRBD1. Losses at the gene ends were 3 bases for V and 4 bases for J; bases not matched to a gene: 8. This CDR3 region has 16 residues. Germline CDR1 and CDR2: SGHTA and FQGNSA. CDR3 nucleotide sequence: TGTGCCAGCAGCTTGGATCGTCAGGGGGCAAATCAGCCCCAGCATTTT. It encodes CASSLDRQGANQPQHF.

The chain couples TRBV5-1 to TRBJ2-3; D call uncertain. CDR1 is SGHRS, CDR2 YFSETQ, per germline. The CDR3 covers 11 residues. V was trimmed by 4 bases and J by 2 bases, leaving 2 bases between them. The CDR3 loop reads CASSHTDTQYF. CDR3 coding DNA: TGCGCCAGCAGCCACACAGATACGCAGTATTTT.

The chain uses TRBV9 and TRBJ2-7; the D is unclear. V dropped 1 base and J dropped 4 bases, with 12 bases sitting between them. Germline loops: CDR1 SGDLS, CDR2 YYNGEE. The CDR3 is 14 amino acids. DNA of the CDR3: TGTGCCAGCAGCGTAACGAGGTCTGGGTACGAGCAGTACTTC. Its protein is CASSVTRSGYEQYF.

The chain employs TRBV10-1 and TRBJ2-1; weak D call: TRBD2 (6 bases). The CDR3 has 16 residues. Trimming stripped 6 bases from V and 6 bases from J, with 21 bases between. CDR1 WNHNN and CDR2 SYGVQD come from the germline V gene (reference sequence). The CDR3 loop reads CASSQATSGWPNEQFF. The CDR3 DNA reads TGCGCCAGCAGCCAAGCAACCAGCGGGTGGCCCAATGAGCAGTTCTTC.

The chain uses TRBV7-8 and TRBJ1-2; D is uncertain. In germline, CDR1 is SGHVS, CDR2 FQNEAQ. V was cut by 2 bases and J by 6 bases, with 16 bases left in between. CDR3 length: 15 residues. The CDR3 sequence is CASSLLVEEKNGYTF. The CDR3 DNA sequence: TGTGCCAGCAGCTTACTGGTGGAGGAGAAGAATGGCTACACCTTC.